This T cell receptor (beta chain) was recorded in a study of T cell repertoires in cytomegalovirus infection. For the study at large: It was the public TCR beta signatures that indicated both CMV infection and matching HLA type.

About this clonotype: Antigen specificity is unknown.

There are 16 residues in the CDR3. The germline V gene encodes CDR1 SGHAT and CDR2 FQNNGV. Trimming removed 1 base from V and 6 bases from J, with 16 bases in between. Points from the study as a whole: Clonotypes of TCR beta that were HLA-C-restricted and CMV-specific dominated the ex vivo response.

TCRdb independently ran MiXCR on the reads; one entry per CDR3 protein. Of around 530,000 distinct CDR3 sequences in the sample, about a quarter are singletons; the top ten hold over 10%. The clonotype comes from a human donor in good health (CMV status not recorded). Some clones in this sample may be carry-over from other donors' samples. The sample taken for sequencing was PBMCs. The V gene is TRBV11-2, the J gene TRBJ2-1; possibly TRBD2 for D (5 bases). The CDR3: CASSLVSGMRSNEQFF. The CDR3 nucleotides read TGTGCCAGCAGCTTAGTATCCGGGATGAGGAGCAATGAGCAGTTCTTC.